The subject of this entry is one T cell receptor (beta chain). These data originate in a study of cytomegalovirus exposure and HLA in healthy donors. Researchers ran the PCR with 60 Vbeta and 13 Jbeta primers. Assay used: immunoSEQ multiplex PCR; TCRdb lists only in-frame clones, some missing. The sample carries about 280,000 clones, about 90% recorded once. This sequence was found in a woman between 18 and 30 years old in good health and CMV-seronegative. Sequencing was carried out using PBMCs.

This chain's CDR3 is CASQGQANNSPLHF. For the CDR3, the DNA is TGTGCCAGCCAGGGACAGGCCAATAATTCACCCCTCCACTTT. This sequence joins TRBV2 and TRBJ1-6, with 8 bases that match TRBD1. Trimming took 8 bases from V and 5 from J; bases not matched to a gene: 5. The germline V gene encodes CDR1 SNHLY and CDR2 FYNNEI. The CDR3 length is 14 residues.